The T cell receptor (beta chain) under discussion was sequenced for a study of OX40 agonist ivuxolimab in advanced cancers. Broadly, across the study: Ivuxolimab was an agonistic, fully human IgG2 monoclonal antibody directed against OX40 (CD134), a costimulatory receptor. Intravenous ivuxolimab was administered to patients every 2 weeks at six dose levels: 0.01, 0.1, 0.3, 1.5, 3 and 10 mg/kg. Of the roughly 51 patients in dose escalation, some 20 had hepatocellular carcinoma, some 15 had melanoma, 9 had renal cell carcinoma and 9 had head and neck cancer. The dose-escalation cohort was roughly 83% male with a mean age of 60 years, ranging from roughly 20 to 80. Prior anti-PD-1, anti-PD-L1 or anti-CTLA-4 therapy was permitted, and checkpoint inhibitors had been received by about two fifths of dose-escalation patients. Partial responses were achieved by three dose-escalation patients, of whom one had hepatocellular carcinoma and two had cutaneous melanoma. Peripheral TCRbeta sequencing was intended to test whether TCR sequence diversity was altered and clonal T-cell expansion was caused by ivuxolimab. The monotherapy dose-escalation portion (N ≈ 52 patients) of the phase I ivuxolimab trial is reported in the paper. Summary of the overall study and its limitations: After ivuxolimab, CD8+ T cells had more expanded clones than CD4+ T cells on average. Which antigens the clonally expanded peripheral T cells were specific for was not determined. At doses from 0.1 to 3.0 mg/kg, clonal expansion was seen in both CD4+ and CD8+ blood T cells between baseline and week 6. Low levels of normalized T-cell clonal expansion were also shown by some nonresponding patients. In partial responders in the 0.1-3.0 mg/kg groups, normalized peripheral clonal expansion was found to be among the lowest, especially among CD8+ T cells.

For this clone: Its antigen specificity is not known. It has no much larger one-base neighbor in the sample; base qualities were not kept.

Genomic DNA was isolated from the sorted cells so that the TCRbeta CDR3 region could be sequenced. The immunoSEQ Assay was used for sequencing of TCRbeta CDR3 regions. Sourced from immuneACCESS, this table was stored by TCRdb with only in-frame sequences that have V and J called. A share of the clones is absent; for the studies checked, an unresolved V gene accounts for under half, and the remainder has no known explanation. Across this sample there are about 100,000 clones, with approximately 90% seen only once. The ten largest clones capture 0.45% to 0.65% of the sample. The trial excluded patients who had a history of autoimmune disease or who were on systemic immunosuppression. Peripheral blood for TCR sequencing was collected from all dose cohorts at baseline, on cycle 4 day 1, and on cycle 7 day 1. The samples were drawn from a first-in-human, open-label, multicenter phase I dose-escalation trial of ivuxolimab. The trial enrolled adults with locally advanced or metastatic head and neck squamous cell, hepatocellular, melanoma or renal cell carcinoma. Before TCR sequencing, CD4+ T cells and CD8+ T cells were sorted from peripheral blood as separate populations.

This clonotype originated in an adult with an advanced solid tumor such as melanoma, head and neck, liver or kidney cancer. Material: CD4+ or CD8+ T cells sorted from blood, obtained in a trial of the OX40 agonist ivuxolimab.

CDR3 loop: CASSLNGTEAFF. The DNA sequence is as follows: TGTGCCAGCAGCTTAAACGGGACAGAAGCTTTCTTT. The sequence is built from TRBV5-7 and TRBJ1-1, with a tentative D gene TRBD1 over 6 matching bases. TRBV5-7 carries the ORF label, with uncertain function. The junction carries 10 bases between V and J, which are trimmed by 2 bases and 8 bases respectively. CDR3 length: 12 amino acids, cysteine to phenylalanine. Solely the CDR3 DNA is kept, with 36 bases framed from the first base.